This TCR beta chain was captured in a study of blood T cell repertoires in COVID-19. In the study overall: From T cells, B-cell-depleted T cells, or PBMCs came the material, which was cDNA or gDNA.

Trimming took off 4 bases at V and 0 bases at J, with 13 bases between the two ends. CDR3 length: 15 amino acids. Germline V gives CDR1 SQVTM, CDR2 ANQGSEA. Authors' processing steps: Amplification of reference gene primers provided the estimated nucleated cell counts. TCRdb keeps only in-frame clones here, not all; method: immunoSEQ multiplex PCR. V and J calls and clone size are those listed in that table; D and trimming were worked out from the DNA. Of around 140,000 clones listed, about 83% are singletons. The chain is built from TRBV29-1 and TRBJ2-1, with D maybe TRBD2 (6 bases). The origin of this receptor is a human donor in a cohort sampled during active COVID-19. Material for sequencing was peripheral blood. The CDR3 DNA reads as TGCAGCGTTGGCAGCGGGTGGAGCTCCTACAATGAGCAGTTCTTC. Its protein product is CSVGSGWSSYNEQFF.